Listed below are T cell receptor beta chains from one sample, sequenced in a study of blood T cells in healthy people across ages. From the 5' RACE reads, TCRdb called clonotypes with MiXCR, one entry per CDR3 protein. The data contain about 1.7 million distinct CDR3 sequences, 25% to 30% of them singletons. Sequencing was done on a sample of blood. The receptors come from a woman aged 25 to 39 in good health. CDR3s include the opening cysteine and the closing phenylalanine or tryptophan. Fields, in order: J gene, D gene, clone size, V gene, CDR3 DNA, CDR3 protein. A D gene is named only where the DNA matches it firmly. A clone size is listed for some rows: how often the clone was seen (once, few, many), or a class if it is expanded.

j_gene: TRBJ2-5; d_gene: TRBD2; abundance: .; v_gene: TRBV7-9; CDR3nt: TGTGCCAGCAGCTTAGTCGGCCTAGCGGACAATGAGCAGTACTTC; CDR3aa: CASSLVGLADNEQYF
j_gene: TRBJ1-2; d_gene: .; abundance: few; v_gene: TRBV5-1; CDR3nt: TGCGCCAGCAGCCCGTCGCTTGGGACGAACTATGGCTACACCTTC; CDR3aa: CASSPSLGTNYGYTF
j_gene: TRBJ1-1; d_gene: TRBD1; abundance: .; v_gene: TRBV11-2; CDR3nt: TGTGCCAGCAGCCCGGAGACAGGGGGTAGTTCAGCAGCTTTCTTT; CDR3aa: CASSPETGGSSAAFF
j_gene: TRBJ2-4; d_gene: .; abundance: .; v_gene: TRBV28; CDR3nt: TGTGCCAGCAGCTTTAGACTAAACCTACAGGGCTATGACCTAGCCAAAAACATTCAGTACTTC; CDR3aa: CASSFRLNLQGYDLAKNIQYF
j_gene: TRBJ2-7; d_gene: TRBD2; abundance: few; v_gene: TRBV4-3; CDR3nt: TGCGCCAGCAGCCAAGATATCGGGGGGTTTTCCTACGAGCAGTACTTC; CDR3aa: CASSQDIGGFSYEQYF
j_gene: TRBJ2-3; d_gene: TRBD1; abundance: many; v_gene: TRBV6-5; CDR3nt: TGTGCCAGCAGGAGACAGGGTGGCACAGATACGCAGTATTTT; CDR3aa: CASRRQGGTDTQYF
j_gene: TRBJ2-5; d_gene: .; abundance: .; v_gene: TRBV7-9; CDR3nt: TGTGCCAGCACCCAGGACGTCCTGTATCGGACCCAGTACTTC; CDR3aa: CASTQDVLYRTQYF
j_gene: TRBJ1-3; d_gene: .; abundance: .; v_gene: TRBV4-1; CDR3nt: TGCGCCAGCAGCCAACCGGGAACGACAGGAAACACCATATATTTT; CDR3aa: CASSQPGTTGNTIYF
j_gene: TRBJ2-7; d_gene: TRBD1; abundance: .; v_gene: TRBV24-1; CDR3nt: TGTGCCACCAGTGATCGACGGGACAGGGACGAGCAGTACTTC; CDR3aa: CATSDRRDRDEQYF
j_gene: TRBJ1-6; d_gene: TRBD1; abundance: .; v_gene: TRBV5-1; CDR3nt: TGCGCCAGCAGCTTGGTGGGACAGGGGTTTGATTCACCCCTCCACTTT; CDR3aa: CASSLVGQGFDSPLHF
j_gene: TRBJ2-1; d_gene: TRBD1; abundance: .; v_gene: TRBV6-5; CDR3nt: TGTGCCAGCAGTTACTCGATGGGACAGAGGACGTACAATGAGCAGTTCTTC; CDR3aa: CASSYSMGQRTYNEQFF
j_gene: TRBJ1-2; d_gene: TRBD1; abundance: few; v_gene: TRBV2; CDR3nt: TGTGCCAGCAGCCGGGACAGCGTAGGGTATGGCTACACCTTC; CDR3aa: CASSRDSVGYGYTF